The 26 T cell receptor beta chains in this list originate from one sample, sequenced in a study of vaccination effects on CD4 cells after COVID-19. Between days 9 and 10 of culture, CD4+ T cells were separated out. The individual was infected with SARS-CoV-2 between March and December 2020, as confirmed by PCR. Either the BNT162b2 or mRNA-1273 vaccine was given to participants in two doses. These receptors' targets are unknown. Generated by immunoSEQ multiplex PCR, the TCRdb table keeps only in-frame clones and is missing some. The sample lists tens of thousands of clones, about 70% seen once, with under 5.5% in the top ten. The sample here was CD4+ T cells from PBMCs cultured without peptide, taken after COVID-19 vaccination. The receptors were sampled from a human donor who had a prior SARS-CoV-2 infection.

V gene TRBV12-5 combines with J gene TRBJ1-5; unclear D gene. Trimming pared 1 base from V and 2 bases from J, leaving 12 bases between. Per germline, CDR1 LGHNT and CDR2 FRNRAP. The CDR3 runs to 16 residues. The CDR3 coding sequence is TGTGCTAGTGGTTTGGGCACCCGGGTTGGCAATCAGCCCCAGCATTTT. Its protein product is CASGLGTRVGNQPQHF.

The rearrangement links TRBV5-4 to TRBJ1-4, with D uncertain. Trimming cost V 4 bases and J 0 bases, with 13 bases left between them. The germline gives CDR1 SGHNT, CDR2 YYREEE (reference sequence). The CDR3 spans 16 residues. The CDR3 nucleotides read TGTGCCAGCAGCAACGGCATAGCTACAACTAATGAAAAACTGTTTTTT. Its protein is CASSNGIATTNEKLFF.

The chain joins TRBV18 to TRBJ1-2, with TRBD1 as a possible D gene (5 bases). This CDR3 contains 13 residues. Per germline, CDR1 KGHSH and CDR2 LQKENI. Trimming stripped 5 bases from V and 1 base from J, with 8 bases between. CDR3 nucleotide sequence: TGTGCCAGCTCATCGGGGCGTAACTATGGCTACACCTTC. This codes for CASSSGRNYGYTF.

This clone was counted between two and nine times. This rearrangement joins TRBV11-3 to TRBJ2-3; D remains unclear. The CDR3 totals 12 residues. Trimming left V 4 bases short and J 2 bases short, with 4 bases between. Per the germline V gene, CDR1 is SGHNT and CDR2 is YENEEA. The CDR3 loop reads CASSSNTDTQYF. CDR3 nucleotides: TGTGCCAGCAGCTCGAACACAGATACGCAGTATTTT.

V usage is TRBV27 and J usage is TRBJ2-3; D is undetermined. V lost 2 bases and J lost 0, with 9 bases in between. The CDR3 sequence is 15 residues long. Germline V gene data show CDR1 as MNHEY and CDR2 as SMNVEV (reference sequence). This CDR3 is CASSLRLTSTDTQYF. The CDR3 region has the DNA TGTGCCAGCAGTTTAAGGCTAACTAGCACAGATACGCAGTATTTT.

CDR3 sequence reads: CASRAGGGNIQYF. CDR3 bases: TGTGCCAGCAGGGCGGGAGGGGGTAACATTCAGTACTTC. V usage is TRBV6-5 and J usage is TRBJ2-4, with TRBD2 matching 9 bases. The CDR3 extends over 13 amino acids. V was pared by 6 bases and J by 7 bases, with 4 bases of the junction left unmatched. Per germline, CDR1 MNHEY and CDR2 SVGAGI.

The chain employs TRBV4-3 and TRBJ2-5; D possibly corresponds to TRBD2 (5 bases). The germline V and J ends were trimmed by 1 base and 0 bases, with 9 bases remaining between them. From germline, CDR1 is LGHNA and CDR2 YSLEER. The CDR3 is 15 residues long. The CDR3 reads CASSQGTPYQETQYF. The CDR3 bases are TGCGCCAGCAGCCAAGGGACTCCGTACCAAGAGACCCAGTACTTC.

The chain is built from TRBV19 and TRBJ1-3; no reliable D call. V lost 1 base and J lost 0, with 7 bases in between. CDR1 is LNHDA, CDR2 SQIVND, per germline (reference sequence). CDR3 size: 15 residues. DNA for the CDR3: TGTGCCAGTAGTATAGGCAGTACCTCTGGAAACACCATATATTTT. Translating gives CASSIGSTSGNTIYF.

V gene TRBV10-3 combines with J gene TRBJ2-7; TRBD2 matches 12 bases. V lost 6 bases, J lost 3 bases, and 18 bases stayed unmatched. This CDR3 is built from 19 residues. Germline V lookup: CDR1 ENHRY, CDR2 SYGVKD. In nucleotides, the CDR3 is TGTGCCATCAGGGGACAGGGTACTAGCGGGGGGCCCCCGCACTACGAGCAGTACTTC. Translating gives CAIRGQGTSGGPPHYEQYF.

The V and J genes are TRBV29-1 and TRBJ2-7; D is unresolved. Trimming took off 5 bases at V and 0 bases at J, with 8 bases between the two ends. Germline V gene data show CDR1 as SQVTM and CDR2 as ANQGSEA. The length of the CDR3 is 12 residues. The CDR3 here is CSVRVSSYEQYF. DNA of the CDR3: TGCAGCGTTCGGGTCTCCTCCTACGAGCAGTACTTC.

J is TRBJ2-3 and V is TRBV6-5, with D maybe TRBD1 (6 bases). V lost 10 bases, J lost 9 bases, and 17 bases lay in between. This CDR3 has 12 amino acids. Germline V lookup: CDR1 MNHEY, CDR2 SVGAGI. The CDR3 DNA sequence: TGTGCCACCTCCCAAAGCAGGGGAACGCAGTATTTT. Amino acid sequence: CATSQSRGTQYF.

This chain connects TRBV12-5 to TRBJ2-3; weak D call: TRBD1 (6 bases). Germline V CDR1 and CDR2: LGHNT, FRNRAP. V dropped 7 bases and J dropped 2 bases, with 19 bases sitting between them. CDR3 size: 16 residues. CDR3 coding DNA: TGTGCTAGTGTTCCCCCCGGACAGATCTTCACAGATACGCAGTATTTT. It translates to CASVPPGQIFTDTQYF. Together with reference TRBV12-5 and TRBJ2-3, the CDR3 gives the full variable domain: DARVTQTPRHKVTEMGQEVTMRCQPILGHNTVFWYRQTMMQGLELLAYFRNRAPLDDSGMPKDRFSAEMPDATLATLKIQPSEPRDSAVYFCASVPPGQIFTDTQYFGPGTRLTVL.

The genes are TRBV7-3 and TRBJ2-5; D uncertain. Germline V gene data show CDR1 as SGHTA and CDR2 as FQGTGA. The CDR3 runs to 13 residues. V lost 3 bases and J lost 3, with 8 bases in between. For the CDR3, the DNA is TGTGCCAGCAGCTTTATCCGGGAAGAGACCCAGTACTTC. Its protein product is CASSFIREETQYF.

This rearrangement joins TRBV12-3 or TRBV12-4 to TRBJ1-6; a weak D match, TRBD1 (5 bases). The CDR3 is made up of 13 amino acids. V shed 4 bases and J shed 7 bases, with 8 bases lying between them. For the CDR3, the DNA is TGTGCCAGCAGTTCGGGGGGAAATTCACCCCTCCACTTT. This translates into CASSSGGNSPLHF.

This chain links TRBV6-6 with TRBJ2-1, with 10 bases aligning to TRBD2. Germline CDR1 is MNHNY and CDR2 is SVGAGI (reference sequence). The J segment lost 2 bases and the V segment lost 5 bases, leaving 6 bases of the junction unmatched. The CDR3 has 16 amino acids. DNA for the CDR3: TGTGCCAGCAGTAGCGGGAGGGCCGTCGCCTACAATGAGCAGTTCTTC. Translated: CASSSGRAVAYNEQFF.

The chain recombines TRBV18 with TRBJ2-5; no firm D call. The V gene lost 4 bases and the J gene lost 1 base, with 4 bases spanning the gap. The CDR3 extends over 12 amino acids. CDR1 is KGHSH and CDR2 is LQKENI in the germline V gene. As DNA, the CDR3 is TGTGCCAGCTCACGTACCCAAGAGACCCAGTACTTC. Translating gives CASSRTQETQYF. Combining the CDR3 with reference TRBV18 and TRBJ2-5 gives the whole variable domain NAGVMQNPRHLVRRRGQEARLRCSPMKGHSHVYWYRQLPEEGLKFMVYLQKENIIDESGMPKERFSAEFPKEGPSILRIQQVVRGDSAAYFCASSRTQETQYFGPGTRLLVL.

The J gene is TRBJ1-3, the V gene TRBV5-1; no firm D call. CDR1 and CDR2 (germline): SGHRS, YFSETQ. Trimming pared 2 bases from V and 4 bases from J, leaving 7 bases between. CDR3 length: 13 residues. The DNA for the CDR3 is TGCGCCAGCAGCTTTACGACCGGAAACACCATATATTTT. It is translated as CASSFTTGNTIYF.

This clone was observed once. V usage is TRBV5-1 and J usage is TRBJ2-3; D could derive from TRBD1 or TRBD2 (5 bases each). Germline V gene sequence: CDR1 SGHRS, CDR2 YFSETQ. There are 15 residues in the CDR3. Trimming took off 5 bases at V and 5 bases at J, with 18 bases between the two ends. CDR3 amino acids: CASSGEGTQGDTQYF. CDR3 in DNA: TGCGCCAGCAGTGGTGAAGGGACCCAGGGAGATACGCAGTATTTT. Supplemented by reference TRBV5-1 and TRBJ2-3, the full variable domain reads KAGVTQTPRYLIKTRGQQVTLSCSPISGHRSVSWYQQTPGQGLQFLFEYFSETQRNKGNFPGRFSGRQFSNSRSEMNVSTLELGDSALYLCASSGEGTQGDTQYFGPGTRLTVL.

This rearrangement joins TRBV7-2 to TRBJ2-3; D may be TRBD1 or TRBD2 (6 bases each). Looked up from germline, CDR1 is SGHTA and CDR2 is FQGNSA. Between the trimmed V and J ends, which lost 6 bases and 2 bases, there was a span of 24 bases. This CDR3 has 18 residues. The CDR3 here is CASRDEFGPGASTDTQYF. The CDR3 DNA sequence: TGTGCCAGCAGAGATGAGTTCGGGCCGGGGGCCTCCACAGATACGCAGTATTTT.

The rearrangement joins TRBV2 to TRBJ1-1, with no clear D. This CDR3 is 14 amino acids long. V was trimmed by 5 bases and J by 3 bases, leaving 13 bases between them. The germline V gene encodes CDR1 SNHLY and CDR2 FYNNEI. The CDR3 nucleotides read TGTGCCAGCAGTTGGCTATCCCAGGACACTGAAGCTTTCTTT. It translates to CASSWLSQDTEAFF. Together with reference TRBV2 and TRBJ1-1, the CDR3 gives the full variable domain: EPEVTQTPSHQVTQMGQEVILRCVPISNHLYFYWYRQILGQKVEFLVSFYNNEISEKSEIFDDQFSVERPDGSNFTLKIRSTKLEDSAMYFCASSWLSQDTEAFFGQGTRLTVV.

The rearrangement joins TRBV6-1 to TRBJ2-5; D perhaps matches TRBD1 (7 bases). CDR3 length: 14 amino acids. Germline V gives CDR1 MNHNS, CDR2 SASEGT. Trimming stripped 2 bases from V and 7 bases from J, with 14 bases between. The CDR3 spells CASSEFRQGGTQYF. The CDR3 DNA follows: TGTGCCAGCAGTGAATTCCGCCAGGGGGGGACCCAGTACTTC.

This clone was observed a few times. The CDR3 reads CATSDGWASGRAHDTQYF. The DNA for the CDR3 is TGTGCCACCAGTGATGGATGGGCTAGCGGGAGGGCACATGATACGCAGTATTTT. The J gene is TRBJ2-3, the V gene TRBV24-1; 12 nucleotides agree with TRBD2. Germline V lookup: CDR1 KGHDR, CDR2 SFDVKD. Unmatched junction bases numbered 12, after V lost 3 bases and J lost 6 bases. The CDR3 is 18 amino acids.

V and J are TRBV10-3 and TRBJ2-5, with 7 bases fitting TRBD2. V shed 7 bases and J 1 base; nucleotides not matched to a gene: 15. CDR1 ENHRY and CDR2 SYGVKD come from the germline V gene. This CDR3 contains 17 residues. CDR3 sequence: CAINPGPGRGTQETQYF. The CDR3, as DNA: TGTGCCATCAACCCCGGGCCGGGGCGGGGGACCCAAGAGACCCAGTACTTC.

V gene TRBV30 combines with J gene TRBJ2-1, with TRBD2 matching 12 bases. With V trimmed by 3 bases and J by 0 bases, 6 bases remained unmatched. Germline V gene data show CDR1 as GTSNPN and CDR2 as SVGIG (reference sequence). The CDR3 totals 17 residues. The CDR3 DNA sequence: TGTGCCTGGAGGCGGCTAGCGGGGGGGAGCTCCTACAATGAGCAGTTCTTC. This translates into CAWRRLAGGSSYNEQFF.

CDR3 region: CASSDVGKTNEKLFF. As DNA, the CDR3 is TGTGCCAGCAGTGATGTGGGGAAAACTAATGAAAAACTGTTTTTT. The chain couples TRBV2 to TRBJ1-4, with D hard to call. This CDR3 has 15 residues. The V gene lost 3 bases and the J gene lost 1 base, with 9 bases spanning the gap. Germline loops: CDR1 SNHLY, CDR2 FYNNEI.

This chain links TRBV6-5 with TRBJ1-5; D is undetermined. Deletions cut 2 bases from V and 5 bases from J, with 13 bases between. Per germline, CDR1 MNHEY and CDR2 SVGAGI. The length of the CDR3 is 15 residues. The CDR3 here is CASSYGGNGDQPQHF. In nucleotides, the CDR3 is TGTGCCAGCAGTTACGGAGGGAACGGGGATCAGCCCCAGCATTTT.